A selection of T cell receptor beta chains follows, all from one sample in a study of vaccination and CD4 T cells after COVID-19. TCRdb processed the PCR reads anew with MiXCR; each CDR3 protein has one entry. The data contain about 18,000 distinct CDR3 sequences, 60% to 80% of them singletons. These receptors' targets are unknown. Sequences were obtained from CD4+ T cells from blood, cultured in vitro. The source is a human donor who had recovered from COVID-19. The CDR3 runs from the conserved cysteine through the conserved F or W. Fields, in order: V gene, CDR3 protein.

TRBV20-1,CSATSYNYGYTF
TRBV30,CAWSVVASNQPQHF
TRBV7-9,CASSLMTAGNNQPQHF
TRBV6-1,CASGKQRGNYYEQYF
TRBV6-2/TRBV6-3,CASSYSAGAADTQYF
TRBV7-2,CASSLTRSPNEQFF
TRBV5-8,CASSPRVRAMNTEAFF
TRBV7-8,CASSLASPGPGELFF
TRBV24-1,CATGEGHGYQPQHF
TRBV6-2/TRBV6-3,CASSLGSPLYTEAFF
TRBV20-1,CSARGGGPYEQYF
TRBV19,CASSLGGWGNSGANVLTF
TRBV20-1,CSAPPPQQGAYYGYTF
TRBV20-1,CSAETSGSYEQYF
TRBV10-1,CASSGEGATYNEQFF
TRBV11-3,CASSLVSGTYNEQFF
TRBV7-9,CASRPAGDGNQSQHF
TRBV7-8,CASSLKQYTGELFF
TRBV20-1,CSALNWDMIRPEAFF
TRBV2,CASTLGNSPLHF
TRBV15,CATSRDPGGTGELFF
TRBV7-2,CASSLQGLSNQPQHF
TRBV20-1,CSARDRSTDTQYF
TRBV7-8,CASSRTGISGNTIYF
TRBV7-9,CASSPNLREFNEQYF
TRBV7-2,CASSLGLAGAYEQYF
TRBV6-1,CASNVDRGYGYTF
TRBV20-1,CSAHDRRGGYTF
TRBV6-5,CASSSQGGQPQHF
TRBV27,CASSKTGTSTYEQYF
TRBV11-2,CASSFPGKSTDTQYF
TRBV10-3,CAITTSGGMNTGELFF
TRBV19,CASSIETRGTGELFF
TRBV10-3,CAIRRGARETQYF
TRBV7-9,CASSRLAGGPGEQFF
TRBV11-2,CASSIWTSGTDTQYF
TRBV29-1,CSLEGLTGIYGYTF
TRBV6-1,CASRWVRGYTF
TRBV19,CASSILPGTEQESQYF